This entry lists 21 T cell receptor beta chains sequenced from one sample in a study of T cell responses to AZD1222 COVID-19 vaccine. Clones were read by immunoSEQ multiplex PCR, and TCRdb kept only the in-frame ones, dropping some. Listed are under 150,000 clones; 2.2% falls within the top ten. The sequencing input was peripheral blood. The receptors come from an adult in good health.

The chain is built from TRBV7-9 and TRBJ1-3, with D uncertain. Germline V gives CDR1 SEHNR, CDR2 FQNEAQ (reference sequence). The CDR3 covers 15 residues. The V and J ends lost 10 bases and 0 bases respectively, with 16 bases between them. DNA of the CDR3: TGTGCCACACACTACCTCAGCAGCTCTGGAAACACCATATATTTT. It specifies CATHYLSSSGNTIYF.

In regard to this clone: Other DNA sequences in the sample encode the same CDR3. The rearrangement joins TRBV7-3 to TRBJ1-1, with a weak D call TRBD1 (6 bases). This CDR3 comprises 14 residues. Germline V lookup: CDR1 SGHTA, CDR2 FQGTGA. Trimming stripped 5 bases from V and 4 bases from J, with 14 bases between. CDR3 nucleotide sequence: TGTGCCAGCAGCCTCACAGGGTCCGGCACTGAAGCTTTCTTT. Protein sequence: CASSLTGSGTEAFF. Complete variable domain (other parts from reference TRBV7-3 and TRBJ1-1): GAGVSQTPSNKVTEKGKYVELRCDPISGHTALYWYRQSLGQGPEFLIYFQGTGAADDSGLPNDRFFAVRPEGSVSTLKIQRTERGDSAVYLCASSLTGSGTEAFFGQGTRLTVV.

CDR3 nucleotides: TGTGCCAGTAGCCCTCAGGGGGGCTATGGCTACACCTTC. It is translated as CASSPQGGYGYTF. The chain joins TRBV19 to TRBJ1-2, with 7 bases matching TRBD1. Trimming took 6 bases from V and 4 from J; bases not matched to a gene: 5. This CDR3 spans 13 amino acids. Germline V gene sequence: CDR1 LNHDA, CDR2 SQIVND (reference sequence).

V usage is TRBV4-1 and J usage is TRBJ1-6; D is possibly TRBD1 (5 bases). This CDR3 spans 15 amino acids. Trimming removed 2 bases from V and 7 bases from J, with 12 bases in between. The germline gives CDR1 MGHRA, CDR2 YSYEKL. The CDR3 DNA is TGCGCCAGCAGCCAATGGACGGGGGACAATTCACCCCTCCACTTT. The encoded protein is CASSQWTGDNSPLHF.

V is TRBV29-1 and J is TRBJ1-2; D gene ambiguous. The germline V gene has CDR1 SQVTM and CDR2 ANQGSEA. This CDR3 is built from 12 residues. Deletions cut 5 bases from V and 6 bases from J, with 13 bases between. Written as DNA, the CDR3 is TGCAGCGTTAAAGCCTCCTCCCATGGCTACACCTTC. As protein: CSVKASSHGYTF.

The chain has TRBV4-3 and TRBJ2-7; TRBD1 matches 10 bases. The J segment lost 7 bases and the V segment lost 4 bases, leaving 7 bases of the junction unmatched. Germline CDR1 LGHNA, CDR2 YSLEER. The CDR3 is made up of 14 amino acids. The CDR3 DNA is TGCGCCAGCAGCCGAGGGACAGGGGTGGATGAGCAGTACTTC. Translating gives CASSRGTGVDEQYF.

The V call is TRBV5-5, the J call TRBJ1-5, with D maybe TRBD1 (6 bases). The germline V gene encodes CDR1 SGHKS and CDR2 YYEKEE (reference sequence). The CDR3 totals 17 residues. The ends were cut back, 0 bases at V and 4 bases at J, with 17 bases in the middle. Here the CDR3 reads CASSLGLGGIANQPQHF. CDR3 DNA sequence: TGTGCCAGCAGCTTGGGGTTAGGGGGGATTGCAAATCAGCCCCAGCATTTT.

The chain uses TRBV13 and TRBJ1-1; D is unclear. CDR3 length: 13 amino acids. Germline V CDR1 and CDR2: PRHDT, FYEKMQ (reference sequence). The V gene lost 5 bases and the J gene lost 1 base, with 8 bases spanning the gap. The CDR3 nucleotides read TGTGCCAGCAGCCAAATGGGGAACACTGAAGCTTTCTTT. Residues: CASSQMGNTEAFF. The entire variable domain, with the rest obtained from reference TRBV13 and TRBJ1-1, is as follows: AAGVIQSPRHLIKEKRETATLKCYPIPRHDTVYWYQQGPGQDPQFLISFYEKMQSDKGSIPDRFSAQQFSDYHSELNMSSLELGDSALYFCASSQMGNTEAFFGQGTRLTVV.

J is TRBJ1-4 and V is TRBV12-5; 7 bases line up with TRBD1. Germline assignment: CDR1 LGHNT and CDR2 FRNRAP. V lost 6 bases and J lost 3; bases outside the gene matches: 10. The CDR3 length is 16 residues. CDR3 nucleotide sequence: TGTGCTAGTGGCCGGGGGACAGAAGGTTCTAATGAAAAACTGTTTTTT. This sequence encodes CASGRGTEGSNEKLFF.

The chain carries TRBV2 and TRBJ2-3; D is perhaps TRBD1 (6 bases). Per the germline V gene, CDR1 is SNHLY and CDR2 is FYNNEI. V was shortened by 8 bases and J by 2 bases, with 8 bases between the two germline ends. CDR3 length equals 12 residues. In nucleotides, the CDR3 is TGTGCCAGCCGGGACAACACAGATACGCAGTATTTT. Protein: CASRDNTDTQYF.

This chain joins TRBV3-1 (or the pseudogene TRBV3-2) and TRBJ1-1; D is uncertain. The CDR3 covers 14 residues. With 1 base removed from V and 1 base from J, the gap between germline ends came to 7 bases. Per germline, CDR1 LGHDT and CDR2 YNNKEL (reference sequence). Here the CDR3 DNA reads TGTGCCAGCAGCCAAGGCCGGACGAACACTGAAGCTTTCTTT. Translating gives CASSQGRTNTEAFF.

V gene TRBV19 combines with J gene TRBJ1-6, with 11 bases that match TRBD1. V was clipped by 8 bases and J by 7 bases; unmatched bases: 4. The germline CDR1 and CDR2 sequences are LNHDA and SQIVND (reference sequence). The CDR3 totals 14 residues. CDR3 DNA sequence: TGTGCCAGTGCGGGGACAGGGGGGAATTCACCCCTCCACTTT. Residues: CASAGTGGNSPLHF.

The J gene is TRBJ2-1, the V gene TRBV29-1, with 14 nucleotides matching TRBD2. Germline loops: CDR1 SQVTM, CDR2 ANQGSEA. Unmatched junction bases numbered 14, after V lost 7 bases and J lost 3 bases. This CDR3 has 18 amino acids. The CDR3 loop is CSAHRTSGGPRYYNEQFF. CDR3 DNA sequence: TGCAGCGCCCATCGGACTAGCGGGGGGCCACGTTACTACAATGAGCAGTTCTTC.

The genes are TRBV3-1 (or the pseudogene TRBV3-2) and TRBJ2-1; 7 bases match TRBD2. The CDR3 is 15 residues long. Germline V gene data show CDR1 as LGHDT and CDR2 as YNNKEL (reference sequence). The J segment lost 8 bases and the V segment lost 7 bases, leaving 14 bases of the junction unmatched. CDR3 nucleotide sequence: TGTGCCAGCACCACGGCTGTGGGGGGGTGGTATGAGCAGTTCTTC. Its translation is CASTTAVGGWYEQFF.

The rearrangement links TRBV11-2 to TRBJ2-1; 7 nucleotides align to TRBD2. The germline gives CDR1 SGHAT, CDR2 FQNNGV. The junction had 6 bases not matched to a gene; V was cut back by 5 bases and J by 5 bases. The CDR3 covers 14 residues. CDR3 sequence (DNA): TGTGCCAGCAGCCAACAGACTAGCAACAATGAGCAGTTCTTC. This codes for CASSQQTSNNEQFF.

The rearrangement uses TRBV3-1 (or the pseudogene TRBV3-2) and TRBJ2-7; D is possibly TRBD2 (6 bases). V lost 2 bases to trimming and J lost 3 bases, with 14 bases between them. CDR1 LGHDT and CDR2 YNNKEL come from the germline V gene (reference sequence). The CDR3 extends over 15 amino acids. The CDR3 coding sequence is TGTGCCAGCAGCCAAAATCCATGGGGAGGCTACGAGCAGTACTTC. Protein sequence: CASSQNPWGGYEQYF.

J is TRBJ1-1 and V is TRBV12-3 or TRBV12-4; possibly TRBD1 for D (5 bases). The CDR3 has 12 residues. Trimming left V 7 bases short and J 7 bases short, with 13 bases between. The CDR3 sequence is CASTMGDFEAFF. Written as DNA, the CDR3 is TGTGCCAGCACCATGGGGGATTTTGAAGCTTTCTTT.

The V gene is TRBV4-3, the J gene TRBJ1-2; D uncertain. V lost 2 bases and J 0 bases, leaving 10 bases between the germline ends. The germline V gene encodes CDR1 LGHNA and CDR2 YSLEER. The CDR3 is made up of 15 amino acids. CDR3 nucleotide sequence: TGCGCCAGCAGCCAAATCTCCTTCTCTAACTATGGCTACACCTTC. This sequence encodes CASSQISFSNYGYTF.

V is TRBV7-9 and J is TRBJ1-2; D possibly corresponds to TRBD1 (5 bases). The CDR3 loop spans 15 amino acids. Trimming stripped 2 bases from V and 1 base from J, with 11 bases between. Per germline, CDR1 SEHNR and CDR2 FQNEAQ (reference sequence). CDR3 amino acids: CASSLTGVFNYGYTF. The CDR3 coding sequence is TGTGCCAGCAGCTTAACGGGGGTATTTAACTATGGCTACACCTTC.

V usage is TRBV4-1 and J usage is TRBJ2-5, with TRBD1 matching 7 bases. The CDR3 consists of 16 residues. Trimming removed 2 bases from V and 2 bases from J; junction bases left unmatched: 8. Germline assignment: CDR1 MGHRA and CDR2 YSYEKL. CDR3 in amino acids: CASSQRQGFRQETQYF. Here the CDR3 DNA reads TGCGCCAGCAGCCAAAGACAGGGCTTTAGGCAAGAGACCCAGTACTTC.

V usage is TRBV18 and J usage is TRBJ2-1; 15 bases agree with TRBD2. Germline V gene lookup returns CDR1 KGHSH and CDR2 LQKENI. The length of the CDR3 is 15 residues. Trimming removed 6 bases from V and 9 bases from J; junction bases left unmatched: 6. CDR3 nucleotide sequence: TGTGCCAGCTCTCCCGGACTAGCGGGGGGGCGTGAGCAGTTCTTC. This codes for CASSPGLAGGREQFF.